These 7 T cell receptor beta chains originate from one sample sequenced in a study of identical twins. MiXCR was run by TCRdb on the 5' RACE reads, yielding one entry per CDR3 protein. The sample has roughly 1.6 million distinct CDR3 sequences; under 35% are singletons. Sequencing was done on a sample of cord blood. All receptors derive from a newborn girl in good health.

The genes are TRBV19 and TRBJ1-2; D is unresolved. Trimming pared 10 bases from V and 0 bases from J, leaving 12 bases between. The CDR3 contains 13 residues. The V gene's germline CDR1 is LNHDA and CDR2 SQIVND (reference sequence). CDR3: CATRVAANYGYTF. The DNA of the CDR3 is TGTGCCACCAGAGTAGCAGCTAACTATGGCTACACCTTC. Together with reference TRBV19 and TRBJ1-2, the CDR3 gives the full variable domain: DGGITQSPKYLFRKEGQNVTLSCEQNLNHDAMYWYRQDPGQGLRLIYYSQIVNDFQKGDIAEGYSVSREKKESFPLTVTSAQKNPTAFYLCATRVAANYGYTFGSGTRLTVV.

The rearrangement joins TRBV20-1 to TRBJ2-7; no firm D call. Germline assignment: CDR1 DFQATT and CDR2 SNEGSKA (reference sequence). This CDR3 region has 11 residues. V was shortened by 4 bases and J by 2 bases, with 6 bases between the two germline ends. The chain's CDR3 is CSANTAYEQYF. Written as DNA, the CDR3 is TGCAGTGCTAACACCGCCTACGAGCAGTACTTC.

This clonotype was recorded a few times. CDR3 sequence reads: CASSLEGTSRYF. For the CDR3, the DNA is TGTGCCAGCAGCTTAGAGGGGACTAGTCGGTATTTT. The chain joins TRBV11-2 to TRBJ2-3, with 8 bases fitting TRBD2. The germline gives CDR1 SGHAT, CDR2 FQNNGV. This CDR3 contains 12 residues. Losses at the gene ends were 0 bases for V and 14 bases for J; bases not matched to a gene: 4.

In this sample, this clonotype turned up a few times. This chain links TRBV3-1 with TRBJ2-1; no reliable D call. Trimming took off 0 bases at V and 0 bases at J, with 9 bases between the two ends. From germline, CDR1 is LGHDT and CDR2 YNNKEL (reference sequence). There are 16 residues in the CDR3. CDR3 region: CASSQDRSPSYNEQFF. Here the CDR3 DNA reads TGTGCCAGCAGCCAAGATCGGAGCCCCTCCTACAATGAGCAGTTCTTC.

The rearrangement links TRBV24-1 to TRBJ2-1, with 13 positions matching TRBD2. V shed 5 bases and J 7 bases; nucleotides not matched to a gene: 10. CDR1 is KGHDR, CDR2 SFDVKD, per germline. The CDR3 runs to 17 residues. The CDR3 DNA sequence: TGTGCCACCAGTGGGACTAGCGGGAGCCACCCCAGGAATGAGCAGTTCTTC. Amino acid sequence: CATSGTSGSHPRNEQFF.

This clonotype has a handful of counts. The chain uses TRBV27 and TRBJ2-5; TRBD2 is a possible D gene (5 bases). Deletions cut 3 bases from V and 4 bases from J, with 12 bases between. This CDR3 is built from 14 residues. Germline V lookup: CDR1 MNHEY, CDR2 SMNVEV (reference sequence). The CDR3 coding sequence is TGTGCCAGCAGTTTGGGAGTGGTGTCAGAGACCCAGTACTTC. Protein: CASSLGVVSETQYF.

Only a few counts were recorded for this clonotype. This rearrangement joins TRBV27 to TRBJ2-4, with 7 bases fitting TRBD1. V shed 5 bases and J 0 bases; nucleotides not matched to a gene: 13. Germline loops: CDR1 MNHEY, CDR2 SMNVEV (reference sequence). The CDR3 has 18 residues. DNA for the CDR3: TGTGCCAGCAGTACGATAGCCGGGACAGTACTAGCCAAAAACATTCAGTACTTC. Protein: CASSTIAGTVLAKNIQYF.